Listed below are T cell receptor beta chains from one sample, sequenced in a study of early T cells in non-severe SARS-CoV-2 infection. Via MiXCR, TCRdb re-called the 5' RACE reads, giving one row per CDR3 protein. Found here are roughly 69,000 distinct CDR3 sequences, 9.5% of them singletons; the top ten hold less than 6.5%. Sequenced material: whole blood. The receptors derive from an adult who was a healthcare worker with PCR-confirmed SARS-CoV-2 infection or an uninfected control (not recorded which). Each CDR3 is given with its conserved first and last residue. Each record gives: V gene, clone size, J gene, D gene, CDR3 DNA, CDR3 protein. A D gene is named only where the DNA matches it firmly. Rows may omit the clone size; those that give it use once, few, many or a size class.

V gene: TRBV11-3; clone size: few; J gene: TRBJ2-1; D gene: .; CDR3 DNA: TGTGCCAGCAGCTTAAGCGGCCTGTACAATGAGCAGTTCTTC; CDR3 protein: CASSLSGLYNEQFF
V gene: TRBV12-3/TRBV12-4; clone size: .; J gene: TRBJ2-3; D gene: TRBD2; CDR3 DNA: TGTGCCAGCAGCCGGACTAGCGGGGGCACAGATACGCAGTATTTT; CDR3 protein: CASSRTSGGTDTQYF
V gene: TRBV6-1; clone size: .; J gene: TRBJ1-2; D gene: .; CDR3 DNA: TGTGCCAGCAGTGAGATGGGGGCCATTGGTTATGGCTACACCTTC; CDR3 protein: CASSEMGAIGYGYTF
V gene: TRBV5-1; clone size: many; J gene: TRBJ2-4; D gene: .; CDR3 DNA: TGCGCCAGCAGCACGGGACTGCTACCCAAAAACATTCAGTACTTC; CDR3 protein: CASSTGLLPKNIQYF
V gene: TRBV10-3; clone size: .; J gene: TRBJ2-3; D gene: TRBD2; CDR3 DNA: TGTGCCATCAGTGTTACTAGCGGGGACACAGATACGCAGTATTTT; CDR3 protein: CAISVTSGDTDTQYF
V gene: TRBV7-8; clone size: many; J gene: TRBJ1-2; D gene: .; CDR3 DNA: TGTGCCAGCAGCCCCGTCCGGGGAAATGGCTACACCTTC; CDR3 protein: CASSPVRGNGYTF
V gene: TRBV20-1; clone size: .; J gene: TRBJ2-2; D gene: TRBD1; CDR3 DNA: TGCAGTGCTAGAGACCCCCGGACAGGGGGAAACACCGGGGAGCTGTTTTTT; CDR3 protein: CSARDPRTGGNTGELFF
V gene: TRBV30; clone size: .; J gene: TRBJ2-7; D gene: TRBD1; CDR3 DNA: TGTGCCTGGAAGGTAACCGGGACAGGTTCTATGCGGGGGCAGTACTTC; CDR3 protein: CAWKVTGTGSMRGQYF
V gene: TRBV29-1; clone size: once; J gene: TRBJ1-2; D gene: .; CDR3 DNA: TGCAGCGTTGTTGGCAGTCCCGTCCCGGGAAATGGCTACACCTTC; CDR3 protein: CSVVGSPVPGNGYTF
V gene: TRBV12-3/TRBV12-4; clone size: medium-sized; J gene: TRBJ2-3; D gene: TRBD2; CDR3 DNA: TGTGCCAGCAGTTTACCAGGCGGGGGGACAGATACGCAGTATTTT; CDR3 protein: CASSLPGGGTDTQYF
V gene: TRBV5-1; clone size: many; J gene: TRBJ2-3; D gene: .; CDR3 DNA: TGCGCCAGCAGCTTGGGCGAGCGGGCGTCCTTT; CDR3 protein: CASSLGERASF
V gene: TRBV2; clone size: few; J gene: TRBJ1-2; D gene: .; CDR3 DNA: TGTGCCAGCAGTGAACGAAACAGCCGCTTGTATGGCTACACCTTC; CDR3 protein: CASSERNSRLYGYTF
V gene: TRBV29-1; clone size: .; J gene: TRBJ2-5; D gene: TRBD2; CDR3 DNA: TGCAGCGTTGATCTAGCGGGAGAGCCAGAGACCCAGTACTTC; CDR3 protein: CSVDLAGEPETQYF
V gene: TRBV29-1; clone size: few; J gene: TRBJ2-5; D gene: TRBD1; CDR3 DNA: TGCAGCTTTCCTTTACAGGGGGCGCGGGAGACCCAGTACTTC; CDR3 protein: CSFPLQGARETQYF
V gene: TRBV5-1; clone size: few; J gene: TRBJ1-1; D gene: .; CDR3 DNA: TGCGCCAGCAGCTTGAGTGGGGGCCTAGCCCTGAACACTGAAGCTTTCTTT; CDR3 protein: CASSLSGGLALNTEAFF
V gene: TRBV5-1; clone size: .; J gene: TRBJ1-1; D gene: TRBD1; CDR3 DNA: TGCGCCAGCAGCTCCTACAGGGGTCCTGAAGCTTTCTTT; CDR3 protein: CASSSYRGPEAFF
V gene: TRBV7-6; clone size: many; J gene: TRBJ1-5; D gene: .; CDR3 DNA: TGTGCCAGCAGCTTAGGGGGGGGAGTTAGCAATCAGCCCCAGCATTTT; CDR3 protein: CASSLGGGVSNQPQHF
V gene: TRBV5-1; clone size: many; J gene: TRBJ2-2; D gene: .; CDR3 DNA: TGCGCCAGCAGCTTGCAGGGGCGAGTCGGGGAGCTGTTTTTT; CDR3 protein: CASSLQGRVGELFF
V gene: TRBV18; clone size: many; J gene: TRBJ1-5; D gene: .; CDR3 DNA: TGTGCCAGCTCACCACCGACAGGTTTTGGCAATCAGCCCCAGCATTTT; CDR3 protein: CASSPPTGFGNQPQHF
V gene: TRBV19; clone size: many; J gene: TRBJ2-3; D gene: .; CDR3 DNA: TGTGCCAGTAAGACAGCTTCTAGCACAGATACGCAGTATTTT; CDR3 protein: CASKTASSTDTQYF
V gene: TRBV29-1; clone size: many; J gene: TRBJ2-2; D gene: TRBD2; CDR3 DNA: TGCAGCGCTCAGCGGGAGGGTACCGGGGAGCTGTTTTTT; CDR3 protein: CSAQREGTGELFF
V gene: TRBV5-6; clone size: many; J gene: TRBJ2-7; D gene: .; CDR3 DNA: TGTGCCAGCAGCTTTCTCAGGGACTACGAGCAGTACTTC; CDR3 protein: CASSFLRDYEQYF
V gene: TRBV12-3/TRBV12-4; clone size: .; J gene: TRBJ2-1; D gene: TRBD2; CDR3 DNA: TGTGCCAGCAGTTTGCGACTAGCGGGATCCTACAATGAGCAGTTCTTC; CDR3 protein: CASSLRLAGSYNEQFF
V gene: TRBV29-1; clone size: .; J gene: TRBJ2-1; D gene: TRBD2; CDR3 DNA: TGCAGCGTCAAGTCAGTAGCGGGTATTGAGCAGTTCTTC; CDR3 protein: CSVKSVAGIEQFF
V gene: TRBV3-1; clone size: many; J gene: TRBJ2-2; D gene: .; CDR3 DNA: TGTGCCAGCAGCCCCGGGGGAGGCGGGGAGCTGTTTTTT; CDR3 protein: CASSPGGGGELFF
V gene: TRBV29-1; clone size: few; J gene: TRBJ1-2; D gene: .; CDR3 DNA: TGCAGCGTTGAATGGGGTGGCTACACCTTC; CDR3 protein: CSVEWGGYTF
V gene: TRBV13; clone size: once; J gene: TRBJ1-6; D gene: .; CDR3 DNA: TGTGCCAGCAGACGCGGGCAGAATAATTCACCCCTCCACTTT; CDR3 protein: CASRRGQNNSPLHF
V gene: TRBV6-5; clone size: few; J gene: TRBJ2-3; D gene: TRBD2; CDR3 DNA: TGTGCCAGCAGTTACTCGATAAACCTAGCGGGGGGTATAGCAGATACGCAGTATTTT; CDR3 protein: CASSYSINLAGGIADTQYF
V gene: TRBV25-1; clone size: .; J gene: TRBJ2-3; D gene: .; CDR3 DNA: TGTGCCAGCAGGTCCGGGGCAGATACGCAGTATTTT; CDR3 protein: CASRSGADTQYF
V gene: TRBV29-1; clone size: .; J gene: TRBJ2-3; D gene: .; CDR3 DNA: TGCAGCGTTGAAGAGCCTACCCCCGATACGCAGTATTTT; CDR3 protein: CSVEEPTPDTQYF
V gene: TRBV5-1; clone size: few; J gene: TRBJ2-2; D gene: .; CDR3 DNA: TGCGCCAGCAGCTTCCAGGGGCCCGGCACCGGGGAGCTGTTTTTT; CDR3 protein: CASSFQGPGTGELFF
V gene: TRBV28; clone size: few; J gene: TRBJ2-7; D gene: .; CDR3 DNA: TGTGCCAGCAGTTCGAGAGCGGAAGAGTACTTC; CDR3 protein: CASSSRAEEYF
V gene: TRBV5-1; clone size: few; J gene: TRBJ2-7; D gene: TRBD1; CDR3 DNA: TGCGCCAGCAGCTTGACCGGGACAGGGGTGGACGAGCAGTACTTC; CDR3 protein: CASSLTGTGVDEQYF
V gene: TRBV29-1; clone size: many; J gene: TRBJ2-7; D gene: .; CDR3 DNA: TGCAGCGTGGGGGGACTTACCAGGCCCTACGAGCAGTACTTC; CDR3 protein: CSVGGLTRPYEQYF
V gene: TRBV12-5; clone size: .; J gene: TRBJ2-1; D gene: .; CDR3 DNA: TGTGCTAGTGGTTTGGTAGGACTCGGGGCCTACAATGAGCAGTTCTTC; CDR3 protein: CASGLVGLGAYNEQFF